The sequence of this T cell receptor (beta chain) was determined in a study of blood T cell repertoires in COVID-19. Sequenced by immunoSEQ multiplex PCR; TCRdb stores in-frame clones only, minus some. The data contain 150,000 to 200,000 clones, around four fifths of them singletons. CDR3 length: 15 amino acids. The germline V gene has CDR1 SGDLS and CDR2 YYNGEE. V lost 3 bases to trimming and J lost 0 bases; unmatched junction nucleotides: 3. The receptor was isolated from a woman aged 50 to 60 who had recovered from COVID-19. The V and J genes are TRBV9 and TRBJ1-3; 7 bases line up with TRBD1. The sample consisted of PBMCs or T cells enriched from blood (not recorded which). CDR3 nucleotides: TGTGCCAGCAGCGACCGGGACAGCTCTGGAAACACCATATATTTT. Translation gives CASSDRDSSGNTIYF.